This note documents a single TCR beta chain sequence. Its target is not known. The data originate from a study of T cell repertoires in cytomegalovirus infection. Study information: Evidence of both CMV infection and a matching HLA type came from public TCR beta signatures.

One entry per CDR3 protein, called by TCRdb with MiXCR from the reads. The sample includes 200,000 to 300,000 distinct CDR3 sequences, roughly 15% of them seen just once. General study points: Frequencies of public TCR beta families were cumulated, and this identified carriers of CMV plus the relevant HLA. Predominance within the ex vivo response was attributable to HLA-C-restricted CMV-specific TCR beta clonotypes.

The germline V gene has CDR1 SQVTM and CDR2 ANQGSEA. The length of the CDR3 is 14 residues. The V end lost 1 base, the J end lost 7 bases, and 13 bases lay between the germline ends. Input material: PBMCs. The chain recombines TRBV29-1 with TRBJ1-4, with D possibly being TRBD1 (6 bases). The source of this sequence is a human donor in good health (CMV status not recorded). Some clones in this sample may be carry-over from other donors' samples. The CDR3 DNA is TGCAGCGTTGAAGTTTCGGGGGGCTTTGAAAAACTGTTTTTT. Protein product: CSVEVSGGFEKLFF.